Listed below are T cell receptor beta chains from one sample, sequenced in a study of shared clonotypes between healthy human individuals. TCRdb keeps only in-frame clones here, not all; method: immunoSEQ multiplex PCR. The sample shows about 2.2 million clones, around 93% of them seen only once. The sample was naive CD8+ T cells from PBMCs. The receptors shown here come from a man in his late teens or twenties in good health. Some clones in this sample may be carry-over from other donors' samples. The CDR3 runs from the conserved cysteine through the conserved F or W. D genes are given only for firm matches. Clone size is given for some rows only: seen once, a few or many times, or a class if the clone is expanded.

DNA | CDR3 | D | size | J | V
TGTGCCAGCAGTGTTACTCTAATAGGACAGGGGAACCACTATGGCTACACCTTC | CASSVTLIGQGNHYGYTF | TRBD1 | . | TRBJ1-2 | TRBV28
TGTGCCAGCAGTTATCCCGCCAGGGACTTTCAGCCCCAGCATTTT | CASSYPARDFQPQHF | . | . | TRBJ1-5 | TRBV6-6
TGTGCCATCGGCGAGACAGGGAGGAATCAGCCCCAGCATTTT | CAIGETGRNQPQHF | TRBD1 | . | TRBJ1-5 | TRBV10-3
TGTGCCAGCAGCTGGGGTCAGGTATCGTGGTACACTGAAGCTTTCTTT | CASSWGQVSWYTEAFF | . | . | TRBJ1-1 | TRBV5-6
TGTGCCAGCAGTTCCTGGGGAATCCCTAGCACAGATACGCAGTATTTT | CASSSWGIPSTDTQYF | . | . | TRBJ2-3 | TRBV27
TGTGCCACCAGCGGGGGGGACAGGCGAAACACTGAAGCTTTCTTT | CATSGGDRRNTEAFF | TRBD1 | . | TRBJ1-1 | TRBV15
TGTGCCAGCAGCGCGTCGGGGACTAGCGGATACGAGCAGTACTTC | CASSASGTSGYEQYF | TRBD2 | . | TRBJ2-7 | TRBV9
TGTGCCAGTAGTATATGGTCAGGGCCCAATCAGCCCCAGCATTTT | CASSIWSGPNQPQHF | . | . | TRBJ1-5 | TRBV19
TGTGCCAGCACCGAAGGAGGCGGCCTCTACAATGAGCAGTTCTTC | CASTEGGGLYNEQFF | . | . | TRBJ2-1 | TRBV7-9
TGTGCCAGCAGCGCACCGGGACTAGCGGAACTCTCCTACAATGAGCAGTTCTTC | CASSAPGLAELSYNEQFF | TRBD2 | . | TRBJ2-1 | TRBV7-9
TGTGCCAGCAGCCAGGGTCAGTTCTATGGCTACACCTTC | CASSQGQFYGYTF | . | . | TRBJ1-2 | TRBV27
TGTGCCAGCAGTTACTCGGGGAACAGGGCCACTGAAGCTTTCTTT | CASSYSGNRATEAFF | . | . | TRBJ1-1 | TRBV6-5
TGCAGCGTTCCCAACGGACAGGGAAGGGCCCGCTATGGCTACACCTTC | CSVPNGQGRARYGYTF | TRBD1 | . | TRBJ1-2 | TRBV29-1
TGCGCCAGCAGCGGTGACTACGAGCAGTACTTC | CASSGDYEQYF | . | . | TRBJ2-7 | TRBV5-1
TGTGCCAGTAGTACGACGGAGGGGTCTAACTACGAGCAGTACTTC | CASSTTEGSNYEQYF | . | once | TRBJ2-7 | TRBV19
TGCAGCGTTACCCGCAGTGCCCAGTACTTC | CSVTRSAQYF | . | . | TRBJ2-5 | TRBV29-1
TGTGCCAGCAGCTTAGTCCCAGCCCCGGCAGATACGCAGTATTTT | CASSLVPAPADTQYF | . | . | TRBJ2-3 | TRBV7-2
TGTGCCAGCAGCCAACCAAGGACAGGGGCTAACTATGGCTACACCTTC | CASSQPRTGANYGYTF | TRBD1 | . | TRBJ1-2 | TRBV14
TGTGCCAGCAGTGCTAGCGGGAGGTGGTACGAGCAGTACTTC | CASSASGRWYEQYF | TRBD2 | . | TRBJ2-7 | TRBV6-1
TGTGCCAGCAGCCCTCGGGCAGAGAGGACCGGGGAGCTGTTTTTT | CASSPRAERTGELFF | . | . | TRBJ2-2 | TRBV7-9
TGTGCCATCAGCTTATCCAGCTCCTACGAGCAGTACTTC | CAISLSSSYEQYF | . | . | TRBJ2-7 | TRBV10-3
TGTGCCAGCGCCCCGGGACACTACTCTGGAAACACCATATATTTT | CASAPGHYSGNTIYF | . | . | TRBJ1-3 | TRBV19
TGTGCCAGCAGTTACACCCAACCAGAGTACGAGCAGTACTTC | CASSYTQPEYEQYF | . | . | TRBJ2-7 | TRBV6-5
TGTGCCAGCAGCTTAGCAACGGATGGAAACACCATATATTTT | CASSLATDGNTIYF | . | . | TRBJ1-3 | TRBV7-9
TGTGCCAGCAGCAACCGGGACACTAATTCCTACGAGCAGTACTTC | CASSNRDTNSYEQYF | . | . | TRBJ2-7 | TRBV7-9
TGTGCCAGCAGCTCCCTAGCGGGGACCTACGAGCAGTACTTC | CASSSLAGTYEQYF | TRBD2 | . | TRBJ2-7 | TRBV9
TGTGCCAGCAGCTTAGTAGGCGCTGGGGCCAACGTCCTGACTTTC | CASSLVGAGANVLTF | . | . | TRBJ2-6 | TRBV7-9
TGTGCCAGCAGCCCGGGGGGGAGTTCACCCCTCCACTTT | CASSPGGSSPLHF | . | once | TRBJ1-6 | TRBV11-2
TGTGCCAGCACCTCCCCCGCAGAGGGGTTTAACTATGGCTACACCTTC | CASTSPAEGFNYGYTF | . | . | TRBJ1-2 | TRBV7-9
TGCGCCAGCAGCCAAGGGCCTAGCGGGAGTGTCGGGGAGCAGTACTTC | CASSQGPSGSVGEQYF | TRBD2 | . | TRBJ2-7 | TRBV4-1
TGTGCCAGTAGTATCAGTGGAATGTTTTCTGGAAACACCATATATTTT | CASSISGMFSGNTIYF | . | . | TRBJ1-3 | TRBV19
TGCGCCAGCAACCCAATTTCGGACAGTAGAGATACGCAGTATTTT | CASNPISDSRDTQYF | . | . | TRBJ2-3 | TRBV5-1
TGTGCCAGCAGCGTTGAGAAGACTAGTCCGCTCTCCCATGAGCAGTTCTTC | CASSVEKTSPLSHEQFF | . | . | TRBJ2-1 | TRBV9
TGTGCCAGCAGCTCCTCGGGACAGGGAGGCGAGCAGTACTTC | CASSSSGQGGEQYF | TRBD1 | once | TRBJ2-7 | TRBV11-2
TGTGCCAGCAGCTTCCCACAGGGGCCCACCTACGAGCAGTACTTC | CASSFPQGPTYEQYF | TRBD1 | . | TRBJ2-7 | TRBV7-8
TGTGCCAGCAGCTCCTCCCCCGGGACAGGACGACTAGATACGCAGTATTTT | CASSSSPGTGRLDTQYF | TRBD1 | . | TRBJ2-3 | TRBV11-2
TGTGCCAGCAGTATCCCGACAGGGGGCGAGGAGACCCAGTACTTC | CASSIPTGGEETQYF | TRBD1 | . | TRBJ2-5 | TRBV2
TGTGCCAGCAGTTCAGGGGGGGCCGGGCCTATCTTT | CASSSGGAGPIF | TRBD1 | . | TRBJ1-1 | TRBV27
TGTGCCAGCCGACCCAGCACAGATACGCAGTATTTT | CASRPSTDTQYF | . | . | TRBJ2-3 | TRBV2
TGTGCCAGCAGCTTGGTAGCGGGAGTATCCTACGAGCAGTACTTC | CASSLVAGVSYEQYF | TRBD2 | . | TRBJ2-7 | TRBV7-6
TGTGCCAGCAGTCCCGGCCTGGACTACGAGCAGTACTTC | CASSPGLDYEQYF | . | . | TRBJ2-7 | TRBV25-1
TGTGCCAGCAGTGACCCTGGGTTACACACTGAAGCTTTCTTT | CASSDPGLHTEAFF | . | once | TRBJ1-1 | TRBV2
TGTGCCAGCGGCAGCATTTTGGGGGATTCAGAGACCCAGTACTTC | CASGSILGDSETQYF | . | . | TRBJ2-5 | TRBV6-1
TGTGCCAGCAGCGTAGATGGGAGCGGGAGGTATGATGAGCAGTTCTTC | CASSVDGSGRYDEQFF | TRBD2 | . | TRBJ2-1 | TRBV9
TGTGCCAGCAGCCCCGGACCGGTTGGCTACACCTTC | CASSPGPVGYTF | . | . | TRBJ1-2 | TRBV5-6
TGCGCCAGCAGGCGGTCGGCTGGACAAAATGAAAAACTGTTTTTT | CASRRSAGQNEKLFF | . | . | TRBJ1-4 | TRBV5-1
TGTGCCAGCAGCTCTTGGACTAGCGGGAGTAGCGAGCAGTACTTC | CASSSWTSGSSEQYF | TRBD2 | . | TRBJ2-7 | TRBV7-2
TGCAGTGCAACAGGTTTTGACTTC | CSATGFDF | . | . | TRBJ2-7 | TRBV20-1
TGTGCCAGCAGCCCCTGGCAGGGATCAGAGACCCAGTACTTC | CASSPWQGSETQYF | . | . | TRBJ2-5 | TRBV7-9
TGTGCCAGCAGAACCCCGGCCGAGGGACAGGTCTACGAGCAGTACTTC | CASRTPAEGQVYEQYF | TRBD1 | . | TRBJ2-7 | TRBV2
TGTGCCAGCAGCTTAGGGTGGGGGACAGGGGAAGAGACCCAGTACTTC | CASSLGWGTGEETQYF | TRBD1 | . | TRBJ2-5 | TRBV7-8
TGCGCCAGCAGCCAATCGACAGGGGGCAATGAGCAGTTCTTC | CASSQSTGGNEQFF | TRBD1 | . | TRBJ2-1 | TRBV4-3
TGTGCCAGCAGCTTGGCCGTGAGAGCGCGGGAGAACTACGAGCAGTACTTC | CASSLAVRARENYEQYF | TRBD2 | . | TRBJ2-7 | TRBV5-4
TGTGCCAGCAGCTCTGGAGACTATGCGAGCTTCTACGAGCAGTACTTC | CASSSGDYASFYEQYF | . | . | TRBJ2-7 | TRBV7-2